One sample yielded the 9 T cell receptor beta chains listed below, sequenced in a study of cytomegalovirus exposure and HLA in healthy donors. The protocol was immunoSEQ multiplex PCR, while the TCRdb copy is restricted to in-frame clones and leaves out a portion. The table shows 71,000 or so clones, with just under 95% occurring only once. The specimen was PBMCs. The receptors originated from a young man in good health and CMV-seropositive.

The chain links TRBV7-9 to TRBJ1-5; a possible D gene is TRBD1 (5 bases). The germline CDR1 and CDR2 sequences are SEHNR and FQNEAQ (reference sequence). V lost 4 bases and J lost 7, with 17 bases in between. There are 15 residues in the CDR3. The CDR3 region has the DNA TGTGCCAGCAGCTCGGACGGGGGAGTAGGGCAGCCCCAGCATTTT. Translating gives CASSSDGGVGQPQHF.

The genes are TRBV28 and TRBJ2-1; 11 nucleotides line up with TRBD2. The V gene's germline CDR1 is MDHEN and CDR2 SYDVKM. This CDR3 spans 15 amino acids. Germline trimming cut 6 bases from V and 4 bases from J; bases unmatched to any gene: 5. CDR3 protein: CASRFTSGSYNEQFF. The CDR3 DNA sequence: TGTGCCAGCAGGTTTACTAGCGGGAGTTACAATGAGCAGTTCTTC.

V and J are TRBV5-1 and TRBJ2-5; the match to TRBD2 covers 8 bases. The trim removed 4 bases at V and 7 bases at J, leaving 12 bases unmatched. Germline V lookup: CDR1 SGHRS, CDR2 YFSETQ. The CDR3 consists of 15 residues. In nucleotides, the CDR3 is TGCGCCAGCAGCCCGTTCACGAGCGGGAGTCGGACCCAGTACTTC. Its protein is CASSPFTSGSRTQYF.

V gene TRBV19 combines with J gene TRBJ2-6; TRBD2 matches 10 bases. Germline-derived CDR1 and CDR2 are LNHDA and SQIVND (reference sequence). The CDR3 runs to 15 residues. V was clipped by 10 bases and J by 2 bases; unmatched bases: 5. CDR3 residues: CATASGSAGANVLTF. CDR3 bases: TGTGCCACCGCTAGCGGGAGTGCTGGGGCCAACGTCCTGACTTTC.

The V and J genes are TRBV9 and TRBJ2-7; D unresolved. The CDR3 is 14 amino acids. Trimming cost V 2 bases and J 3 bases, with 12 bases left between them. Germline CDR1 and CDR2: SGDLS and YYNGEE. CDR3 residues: CASSVGSAFYEQYF. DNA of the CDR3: TGTGCCAGCAGCGTTGGCAGTGCCTTCTACGAGCAGTACTTC. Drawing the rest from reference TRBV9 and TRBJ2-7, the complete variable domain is DSGVTQTPKHLITATGQRVTLRCSPRSGDLSVYWYQQSLDQGLQFLIQYYNGEERAKGNILERFSAQQFPDLHSELNLSSLELGDSALYFCASSVGSAFYEQYFGPGTRLTVT.

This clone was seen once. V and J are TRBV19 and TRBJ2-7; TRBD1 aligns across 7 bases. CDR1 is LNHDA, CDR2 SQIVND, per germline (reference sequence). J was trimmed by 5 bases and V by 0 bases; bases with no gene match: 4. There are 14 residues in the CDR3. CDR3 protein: CASSIEQGINEQYF. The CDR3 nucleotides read TGTGCCAGTAGTATAGAACAGGGGATCAACGAGCAGTACTTC. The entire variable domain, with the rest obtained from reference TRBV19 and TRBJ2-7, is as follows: DGGITQSPKYLFRKEGQNVTLSCEQNLNHDAMYWYRQDPGQGLRLIYYSQIVNDFQKGDIAEGYSVSREKKESFPLTVTSAQKNPTAFYLCASSIEQGINEQYFGPGTRLTVT.

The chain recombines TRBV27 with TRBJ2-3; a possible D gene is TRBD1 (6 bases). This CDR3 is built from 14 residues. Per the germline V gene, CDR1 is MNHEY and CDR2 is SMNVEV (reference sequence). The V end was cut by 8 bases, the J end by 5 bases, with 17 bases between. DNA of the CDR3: TGTGCCAGCCGGTTTACAGGGTCTGGAGATACGCAGTATTTT. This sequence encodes CASRFTGSGDTQYF.

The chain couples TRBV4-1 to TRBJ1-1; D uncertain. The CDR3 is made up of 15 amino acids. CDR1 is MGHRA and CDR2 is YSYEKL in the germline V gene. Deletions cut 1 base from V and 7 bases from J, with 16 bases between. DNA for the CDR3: TGCGCCAGCAGCCAAGGGCTTACCGGGGTTGGTGAAGCTTTCTTT. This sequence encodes CASSQGLTGVGEAFF.

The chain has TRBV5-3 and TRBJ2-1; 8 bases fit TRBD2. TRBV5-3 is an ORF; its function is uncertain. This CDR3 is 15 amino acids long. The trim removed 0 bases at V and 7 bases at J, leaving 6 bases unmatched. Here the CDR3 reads CARSLAERELNEQFF. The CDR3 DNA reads TGTGCCAGAAGCTTGGCCGAGCGGGAGTTAAATGAGCAGTTCTTC.